This T cell receptor (beta chain) was recovered during a study of blood T cell repertoires in COVID-19. The overall study: The origin of the acute and convalescent COVID-19 samples was the United States, Italy and Spain. In each case, the material was cDNA or gDNA derived from T cells, B-cell-depleted T cells, or PBMCs.

Original methodology: Quantification of nucleated cells was approximated via reference gene primer amplification. Profiled with immunoSEQ multiplex PCR; TCRdb holds only in-frame clones, not every one. Clone size and the V and J calls come from that table; the DNA yielded D and trimming. The data hold 250,000 to 350,000 clones, with approximately 84% observed a single time. This CDR3 has 14 residues. Germline V CDR1 and CDR2: SGHRS, YFSETQ. The V and J ends lost 5 bases and 4 bases respectively, with 12 bases between them. This chain connects TRBV5-1 to TRBJ1-4, with D tentatively TRBD1 (5 bases). This receptor was obtained from a woman aged 30 to 39 who had recovered from COVID-19. Sequencing used peripheral blood. The CDR3 protein is CASSGGDGNEKLFF. The CDR3 coding sequence is TGCGCCAGCAGTGGCGGGGACGGTAATGAAAAACTGTTTTTT.